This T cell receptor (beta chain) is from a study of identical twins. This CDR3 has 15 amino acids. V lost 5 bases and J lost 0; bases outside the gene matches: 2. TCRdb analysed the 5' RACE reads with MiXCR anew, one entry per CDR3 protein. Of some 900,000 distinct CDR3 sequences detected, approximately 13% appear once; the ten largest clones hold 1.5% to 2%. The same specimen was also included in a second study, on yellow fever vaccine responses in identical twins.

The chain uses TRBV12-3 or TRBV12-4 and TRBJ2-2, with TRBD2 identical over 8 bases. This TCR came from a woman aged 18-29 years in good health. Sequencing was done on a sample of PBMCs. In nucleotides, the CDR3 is TGTGCCAGCAGTCCTAGCGGGTCGAACACCGGGGAGCTGTTTTTT. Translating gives CASSPSGSNTGELFF.